The 8 T cell receptor beta chains given below trace back to one sample, sequenced in a study of T cells after yellow fever vaccination. TCRdb recomputed calls from the 5' RACE reads with MiXCR, one row per CDR3 protein. The sample carries hundreds of thousands of distinct CDR3 sequences, 9% to 15% recorded once. The sample was PBMCs, taken on the day of the yellow fever booster vaccination. These receptors were collected from a young man who received the YFV17D yellow fever vaccine.

V gene TRBV3-1 combines with J gene TRBJ2-1, with 16 nucleotides matching TRBD2. J gave up 5 bases and V 4 bases, and 11 bases lay outside the gene matches. In germline, CDR1 is LGHDT, CDR2 YNNKEL (reference sequence). The CDR3 covers 19 residues. DNA for the CDR3: TGTGCCAGCAGCCGAGGGACTAGCGGGAGGGCCCGGGTAAACAATGAGCAGTTCTTC. It encodes CASSRGTSGRARVNNEQFF.

This clonotype has more than one count but fewer than ten. The chain couples TRBV18 to TRBJ1-6; tentatively, D is TRBD1 (5 bases). Looked up from germline, CDR1 is KGHSH and CDR2 is LQKENI. The V end was cut by 4 bases, the J end by 6 bases, with 10 bases between. CDR3 size: 14 residues. This CDR3 is CASSQTATNSPLHF. Written as DNA, the CDR3 is TGTGCCAGCTCACAGACAGCAACTAATTCACCCCTCCACTTT.

This clonotype was counted between two and nine times. The V call is TRBV19, the J call TRBJ2-1, with 9 bases that match TRBD1. This CDR3 spans 14 amino acids. The trim removed 8 bases at V and 6 bases at J, leaving 8 bases unmatched. CDR1 is LNHDA and CDR2 is SQIVND in the germline V gene (reference sequence). Written as DNA, the CDR3 is TGTGCCAGTCATGACAGGGGGGTAACCAATGAGCAGTTCTTC. Encoded protein: CASHDRGVTNEQFF. The variable domain in full, completed from reference TRBV19 and TRBJ2-1, reads DGGITQSPKYLFRKEGQNVTLSCEQNLNHDAMYWYRQDPGQGLRLIYYSQIVNDFQKGDIAEGYSVSREKKESFPLTVTSAQKNPTAFYLCASHDRGVTNEQFFGPGTRLTVL.

The chain carries TRBV24-1 and TRBJ1-5, with a weak D call TRBD1 (5 bases). Germline CDR1 and CDR2: KGHDR and SFDVKD. With 9 bases removed from V and 12 bases from J, the gap between germline ends came to 20 bases. The CDR3 sequence is 13 residues long. The chain's CDR3 is CATGGGATGLQHF. CDR3 sequence (DNA): TGTGCCACCGGGGGAGGGGCCACGGGGCTCCAGCATTTT.

This clonotype was seen only a few times. J is TRBJ2-1 and V is TRBV9, with 7 bases identical to TRBD2. This CDR3 is 17 amino acids long. V shed 0 bases and J 1 base; nucleotides not matched to a gene: 7. Germline assignment: CDR1 SGDLS and CDR2 YYNGEE. CDR3 DNA: TGTGCCAGCAGCGTAGTAGGCGCGGGAGAGTCCTACAATGAGCAGTTCTTC. Residues: CASSVVGAGESYNEQFF.

This clonotype has more than one count but fewer than ten. CDR3: CASGRDRNNEQFF. The CDR3 nucleotides read TGTGCCAGCGGCAGAGACAGGAACAATGAGCAGTTCTTC. The chain employs TRBV25-1 and TRBJ2-1, with a tentative D call TRBD1 (6 bases). V was cut by 8 bases and J by 5 bases, with 13 bases left in between. The V gene's germline CDR1 is MGHDK and CDR2 SYGVNS. CDR3 size: 13 residues.

The chain is built from TRBV29-1 and TRBJ2-2; D gene uncertain. The CDR3 is made up of 11 amino acids. Trimming left V 7 bases short and J 5 bases short, with 8 bases between. CDR1 and CDR2 from the germline V gene are SQVTM and ANQGSEA. The CDR3: CSASATGELFF. For the CDR3, the DNA is TGCAGCGCCAGCGCAACCGGGGAGCTGTTTTTT.

This clonotype was detected ten times or more. The chain links TRBV7-2 to TRBJ2-5; tentatively, D is TRBD2 (6 bases). The V gene lost 1 base and the J gene lost 2 bases, with 8 bases spanning the gap. The germline V gene encodes CDR1 SGHTA and CDR2 FQGNSA. This CDR3 comprises 14 residues. CDR3 sequence: CASSLVSGQETQYF. CDR3 coding DNA: TGTGCCAGCAGCTTAGTTAGCGGACAAGAGACCCAGTACTTC. Together with reference TRBV7-2 and TRBJ2-5, the CDR3 gives the full variable domain: GAGVSQSPSNKVTEKGKDVELRCDPISGHTALYWYRQSLGQGLEFLIYFQGNSAPDKSGLPSDRFSAERTGGSVSTLTIQRTQQEDSAVYLCASSLVSGQETQYFGPGTRLLVL.